The next 21 T cell receptor beta chains were all read from a single sample in a study of shared T cell receptors in the human thymus listed by TCRdb under 2021. The receptor library was made with the immunoSEQ multiplex PCR assay. Not all clones reach the TCRdb copy of this immuneACCESS table, which keeps in-frame sequences only. Checked studies attribute under half of the gap to unresolved V genes and leave the rest unexplained. The sample table records some 660,000 clones; roughly 86% of these occur just once. The ten largest clones take up under 0.01% of the sample. Separately, the same data were catalogued under a study of human thymus T cells.

The source material was thymocytes. These receptors all come from a boy under three years old with a congenital heart defect. Donor details come from another sample of the same person, matched by shared clones.

The rearrangement links TRBV6-5 to TRBJ2-5; a weak D match, TRBD2 (6 bases). Deletions cut 7 bases from V and 5 bases from J, with 20 bases between. The CDR3 is 15 amino acids. Germline CDR1 and CDR2: MNHEY and SVGAGI. CDR3 in amino acids: CASTNPTARGETQYF. As DNA, the CDR3 is TGTGCCAGCACCAACCCGACAGCTCGGGGGGAGACCCAGTACTTC.

This chain uses TRBV6-5 with TRBJ1-6; no reliable D call. The CDR3 contains 14 residues. The germline gives CDR1 MNHEY, CDR2 SVGAGI. V lost 7 bases to trimming and J lost 6 bases, with 13 bases between them. Here the CDR3 DNA reads TGTGCCAGCAAACCGCGGCAGCTTAATTCACCCCTCCACTTT. Translating gives CASKPRQLNSPLHF.

The chain has TRBV5-4 and TRBJ2-5, with TRBD2 matching 10 bases. The CDR3 has 16 amino acids. V shed 0 bases and J 2 bases; nucleotides not matched to a gene: 4. Germline V gives CDR1 SGHNT, CDR2 YYREEE (reference sequence). DNA for the CDR3: TGTGCCAGCAGCTTGGGAGCGGGGGGGAGACAAGAGACCCAGTACTTC. This translates into CASSLGAGGRQETQYF.

This chain joins TRBV6-1 and TRBJ2-6, with D possibly matching TRBD2 (5 bases). V lost 3 bases, J lost 1 base, and 16 bases lay in between. CDR1 is MNHNS, CDR2 SASEGT, per germline. CDR3 length: 18 amino acids. The CDR3 DNA follows: TGTGCCAGCAGTGAGGACGTGGTGAGGGCGTCTGGGGCCAACGTCCTGACTTTC. It is translated as CASSEDVVRASGANVLTF.

This chain links TRBV4-3 with TRBJ2-3; 7 bases fit TRBD2. The germline CDR1 and CDR2 sequences are LGHNA and YSLEER. This CDR3 has 17 amino acids. V was pared by 0 bases and J by 2 bases, with 8 bases of the junction left unmatched. In DNA, the CDR3 is TGCGCCAGCAGCCAAGATAGCGCGGGAGCTCCCACAGATACGCAGTATTTT. It is translated as CASSQDSAGAPTDTQYF.

In this sample, this clone turned up a few times. The chain is built from TRBV7-2 and TRBJ2-1, with 8 bases identical to TRBD1. There are 13 residues in the CDR3. Germline V gene data show CDR1 as SGHTA and CDR2 as FQGNSA. V lost 5 bases to trimming and J lost 9 bases; unmatched junction nucleotides: 6. CDR3 DNA sequence: TGTGCCAGCAGCAAGGACAGGGCAGGTGAGCAGTTCTTC. It is translated as CASSKDRAGEQFF. Based on the CDR3 plus reference TRBV7-2 and TRBJ2-1, the full variable domain is GAGVSQSPSNKVTEKGKDVELRCDPISGHTALYWYRQSLGQGLEFLIYFQGNSAPDKSGLPSDRFSAERTGGSVSTLTIQRTQQEDSAVYLCASSKDRAGEQFFGPGTRLTVL.

The rearrangement joins TRBV27 to TRBJ2-2; tentatively, D is TRBD2 (6 bases). Germline lookup yields CDR1 MNHEY and CDR2 SMNVEV (reference sequence). V lost 6 bases to trimming and J lost 5 bases, with 7 bases between them. The length of the CDR3 is 12 residues. The CDR3 nucleotides read TGTGCCAGCAGGGGGACTACCGGGGAGCTGTTTTTT. Translating gives CASRGTTGELFF.

V usage is TRBV5-1 and J usage is TRBJ2-3, with TRBD2 matching over 7 bases. V was pared by 3 bases and J by 3 bases, with 10 bases of the junction left unmatched. The CDR3 is 16 residues long. Germline assignment: CDR1 SGHRS and CDR2 YFSETQ. The CDR3 reads CASSWVMGGGTDTQYF. Here the CDR3 DNA reads TGCGCCAGCAGCTGGGTGATGGGCGGGGGTACAGATACGCAGTATTTT.

The genes are TRBV5-6 and TRBJ2-5, with D unclear. The V end was cut by 4 bases, the J end by 5 bases, with 9 bases between. CDR1 and CDR2 (germline): SGHDT, YYEEEE. This CDR3 is 12 amino acids long. The DNA of the CDR3 is TGTGCCAGCAGCCCATTTCGGGAGACCCAGTACTTC. Its translation: CASSPFRETQYF.

The chain uses TRBV4-3 and TRBJ2-7; 10 bases line up with TRBD1. Germline V gene lookup returns CDR1 LGHNA and CDR2 YSLEER. The CDR3 sequence is 22 residues long. Trimming took 1 base from V and 3 from J; bases not matched to a gene: 24. CDR3 coding DNA: TGCGCCAGCAGCCAAGGTGCCCGACAGGGGGCGCGGAATTTAGTTGGACTCTACGAGCAGTACTTC. Translation: CASSQGARQGARNLVGLYEQYF.

This clone was seen once. The rearrangement joins TRBV5-1 to TRBJ2-5; 7 bases fit TRBD2. The V gene end was trimmed by 6 bases and the J gene end by 5 bases; junction bases not matched to a gene: 13. The CDR3 contains 15 residues. Germline V lookup: CDR1 SGHRS, CDR2 YFSETQ. This chain's CDR3 is CASKLAGVFQETQYF. As DNA, the CDR3 is TGCGCCAGCAAGCTGGCGGGAGTCTTCCAGGAGACCCAGTACTTC.

This rearrangement joins TRBV4-3 to TRBJ2-2; 9 bases align to TRBD1. With V trimmed by 4 bases and J by 4 bases, 16 bases remained unmatched. The CDR3 covers 19 residues. Germline values: CDR1 LGHNA, CDR2 YSLEER. The CDR3 coding sequence is TGCGCCAGCAGCCCGAAAGGCCCGCGGGACAGGGAGAGCACCGGGGAGCTGTTTTTT. It codes for CASSPKGPRDRESTGELFF.

V usage is TRBV7-8 and J usage is TRBJ2-7, with 10 bases lining up with TRBD2. The CDR3 sequence is 19 residues long. Germline values: CDR1 SGHVS, CDR2 FQNEAQ. V trimming: 1 base; J trimming: 3 bases; junction bases outside the gene matches: 15. In DNA form, the CDR3 reads TGTGCCAGCAGCTTAGGGGTAGGGCTAGCGGGAGCCCAAAGCTACGAGCAGTACTTC. Translated, it gives CASSLGVGLAGAQSYEQYF.

The J gene is TRBJ2-5, the V gene TRBV7-9, with 8 bases that match TRBD2. V gave up 3 bases and J gave up 5 bases; unmatched junction bases: 8. The CDR3 loop spans 15 amino acids. Germline values: CDR1 SEHNR, CDR2 FQNEAQ (reference sequence). CDR3 amino acids: CASSFSRGVSETQYF. The CDR3 region has the DNA TGTGCCAGCAGCTTCTCGCGGGGGGTAAGCGAGACCCAGTACTTC.

A single count supports this clone. The V call is TRBV28, the J call TRBJ2-1; tentative D call: TRBD2 (7 bases). The V end lost 2 bases, the J end lost 4 bases, and 24 bases lay between the germline ends. CDR1 and CDR2 from the germline V gene are MDHEN and SYDVKM. The CDR3 covers 19 residues. CDR3 loop: CASSLEGWGGPVPYNEQFF. CDR3 nucleotide sequence: TGTGCCAGCAGTTTAGAGGGCTGGGGGGGCCCCGTCCCTTACAATGAGCAGTTCTTC.

The chain is built from TRBV13 and TRBJ2-3; TRBD2 might be the D (6 bases). The germline V gene has CDR1 PRHDT and CDR2 FYEKMQ (reference sequence). Trimming shortened V by 0 bases and J by 0 bases, and 16 bases separated the two germline ends. The CDR3 runs to 18 residues. In nucleotides, the CDR3 is TGTGCCAGCAGCTTAGGGGGCCCTAGCGTTGCTAGCACAGATACGCAGTATTTT. Amino acids: CASSLGGPSVASTDTQYF.

The chain uses TRBV4-1 and TRBJ2-7; tentative D call: TRBD2 (7 bases). The V gene lost 1 base and the J gene lost 5 bases, with 15 bases spanning the gap. The CDR3 is 15 residues long. Germline V gene sequence: CDR1 MGHRA, CDR2 YSYEKL. The DNA for the CDR3 is TGCGCCAGCAGCCAAGCGCGGGGGCCCCGAAACGAGCAGTACTTC. Its protein product is CASSQARGPRNEQYF.

V gene TRBV28 combines with J gene TRBJ1-6, with 7 positions matching TRBD1. This CDR3 has 13 residues. Germline CDR1 is MDHEN and CDR2 is SYDVKM. CDR3 sequence reads: CAARGQFNSPLHF. CDR3 sequence (DNA): TGTGCAGCAAGGGGACAGTTCAATTCACCCCTCCACTTT. Based on the CDR3 plus reference TRBV28 and TRBJ1-6, the full variable domain is DVKVTQSSRYLVKRTGEKVFLECVQDMDHENMFWYRQDPGLGLRLIYFSYDVKMKEKGDIPEGYSVSREKKERFSLILESASTNQTSMYLCAARGQFNSPLHFGNGTRLTVT.

This clone showed up just once. V and J are TRBV6-1 and TRBJ2-1; 10 nucleotides line up with TRBD2. The V segment lost 8 bases and the J segment 3 bases; nucleotides outside the gene matches: 1. This CDR3 spans 13 amino acids. CDR1 is MNHNS and CDR2 is SASEGT in the germline V gene. The CDR3 sequence is CASRTSGYNEQFF. As DNA, the CDR3 is TGTGCCAGCCGGACTAGCGGCTACAATGAGCAGTTCTTC.

This clone was seen a handful of times. The V and J genes are TRBV5-5 and TRBJ1-4; no clear D gene. The germline gives CDR1 SGHKS, CDR2 YYEKEE (reference sequence). The CDR3 sequence is 15 residues long. With 1 base removed from V and 2 bases from J, the gap between germline ends came to 9 bases. The CDR3: CASSLKLLTNEKLFF. DNA of the CDR3: TGTGCCAGCAGCTTGAAGTTACTCACTAATGAAAAACTGTTTTTT. The whole variable domain, remainder taken from reference TRBV5-5 and TRBJ1-4, is DAGVTQSPTHLIKTRGQQVTLRCSPISGHKSVSWYQQVLGQGPQFIFQYYEKEERGRGNFPDRFSARQFPNYSSELNVNALLLGDSALYLCASSLKLLTNEKLFFGSGTQLSVL.

The chain combines TRBV14 with TRBJ1-1; D perhaps matches TRBD1 (6 bases). Deletions cut 0 bases from V and 4 bases from J, with 24 bases between. Per the germline V gene, CDR1 is SGHDN and CDR2 is FVKESK. The CDR3 loop spans 19 amino acids. CDR3 nucleotides: TGTGCCAGCAGCCAAGAGGCAGGGGAAAAGGCCGCATCGTGCACTGAAGCTTTCTTT. Translated: CASSQEAGEKAASCTEAFF.